This T cell receptor (beta chain) was sequenced in a study of blood T cell repertoires in COVID-19. Study as a whole: COVID-19 samples, acute and convalescent, were from the United States, Italy and Spain. Sources were T cells, B-cell-depleted T cells, or PBMCs; the material itself was cDNA or gDNA.

The data were produced by immunoSEQ multiplex PCR, yet TCRdb's version contains in-frame clones alone and is incomplete. The sample has a few hundred thousand clones, 65% to 90% seen once; the top ten hold approximately 10%. The V segment lost 2 bases and the J segment 6 bases; nucleotides outside the gene matches: 3. Germline CDR1 and CDR2: SGHTA and FQGTGA. The CDR3 is 15 amino acids. The rearrangement joins TRBV7-3 to TRBJ2-1; TRBD2 matches 11 bases. The sequence was collected from a man aged 50 or older with active or convalescent COVID-19. Source material: peripheral blood. As DNA, the CDR3 is TGTGCCAGCAGCTTACTAGCGGGGGGCTTCAATGAGCAGTTCTTC. Protein: CASSLLAGGFNEQFF.